This T cell receptor beta chain was sequenced in a study of preoperative IRX-2 immunotherapy in early breast cancer. The V gene end was trimmed by 8 bases and the J gene end by 3 bases; junction bases not matched to a gene: 6. There are 14 residues in the CDR3. The germline gives CDR1 SGHRS, CDR2 YFSETQ. The data were produced by immunoSEQ multiplex PCR, yet TCRdb's version contains in-frame clones alone and is incomplete. Of approximately 26,000 clones detected, around 79% appear once; the ten largest clones hold less than 7.5%. The treatment denotes: preoperative locoregional IRX-2 cytokine immunotherapy. Preoperative locoregional IRX-2 cytokine immunotherapy was tested in the phase Ib source study.

This sequence originates from a human donor with breast cancer. The chain combines TRBV5-1 with TRBJ1-5; TRBD1 matches 9 bases. Sequences were derived from lymph node tissue, sampled after IRX-2 immunotherapy. The chain's CDR3 is CASPRTGDNQPQHF. CDR3 nucleotides: TGCGCCAGTCCTCGGACAGGGGACAATCAGCCCCAGCATTTT.